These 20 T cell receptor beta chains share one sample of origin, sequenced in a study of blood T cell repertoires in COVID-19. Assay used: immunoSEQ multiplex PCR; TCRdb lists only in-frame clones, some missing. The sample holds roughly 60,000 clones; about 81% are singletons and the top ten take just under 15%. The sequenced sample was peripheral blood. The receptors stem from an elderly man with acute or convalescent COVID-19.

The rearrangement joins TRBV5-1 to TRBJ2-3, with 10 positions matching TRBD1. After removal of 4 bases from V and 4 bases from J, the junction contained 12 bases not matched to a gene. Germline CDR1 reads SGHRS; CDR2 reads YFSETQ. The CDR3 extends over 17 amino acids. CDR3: CASSVGYLGQGSDTQYF. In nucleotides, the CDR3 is TGCGCCAGCAGCGTGGGGTATTTGGGACAGGGGTCAGATACGCAGTATTTT.

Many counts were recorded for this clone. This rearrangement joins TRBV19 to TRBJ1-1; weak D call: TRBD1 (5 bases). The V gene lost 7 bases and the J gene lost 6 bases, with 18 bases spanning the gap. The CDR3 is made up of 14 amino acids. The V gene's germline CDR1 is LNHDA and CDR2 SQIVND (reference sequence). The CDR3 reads CASKTQQVFPEAFF. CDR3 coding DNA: TGTGCCAGTAAGACTCAACAGGTTTTCCCTGAAGCTTTCTTT.

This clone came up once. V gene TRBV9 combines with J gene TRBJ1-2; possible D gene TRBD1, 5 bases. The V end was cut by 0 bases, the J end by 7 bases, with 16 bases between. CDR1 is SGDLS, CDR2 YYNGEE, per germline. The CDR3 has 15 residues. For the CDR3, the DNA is TGTGCCAGCAGCGTAGCTCACCGAGGCGGGGGTGGCTACACCTTC. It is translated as CASSVAHRGGGGYTF.

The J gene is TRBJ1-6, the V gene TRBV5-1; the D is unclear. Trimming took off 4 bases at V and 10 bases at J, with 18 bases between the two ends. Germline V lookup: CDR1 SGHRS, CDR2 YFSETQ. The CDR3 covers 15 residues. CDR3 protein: CASSPLSLRGSPLHF. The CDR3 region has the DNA TGCGCCAGCAGCCCCCTCAGTTTGAGAGGGTCACCCCTCCACTTT.

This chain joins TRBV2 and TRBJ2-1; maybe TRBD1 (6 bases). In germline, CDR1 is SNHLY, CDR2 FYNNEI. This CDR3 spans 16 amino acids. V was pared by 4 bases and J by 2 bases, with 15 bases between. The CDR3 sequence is CASSVAQGRTYNEQFF. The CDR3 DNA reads TGTGCCAGCAGTGTCGCGCAGGGGAGAACCTACAATGAGCAGTTCTTC.

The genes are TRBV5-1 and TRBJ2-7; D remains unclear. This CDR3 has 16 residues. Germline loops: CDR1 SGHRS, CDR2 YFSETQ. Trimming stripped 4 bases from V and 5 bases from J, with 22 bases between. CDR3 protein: CASSPNATRRLHEQYF. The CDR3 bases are TGCGCCAGCAGCCCAAATGCCACGCGGCGTCTCCACGAGCAGTACTTC.

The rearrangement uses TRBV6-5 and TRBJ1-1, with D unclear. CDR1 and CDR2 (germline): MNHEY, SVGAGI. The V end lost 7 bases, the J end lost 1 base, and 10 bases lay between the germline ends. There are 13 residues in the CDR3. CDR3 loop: CASKSRSNTEAFF. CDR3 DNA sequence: TGTGCCAGCAAGTCCAGATCGAACACTGAAGCTTTCTTT.

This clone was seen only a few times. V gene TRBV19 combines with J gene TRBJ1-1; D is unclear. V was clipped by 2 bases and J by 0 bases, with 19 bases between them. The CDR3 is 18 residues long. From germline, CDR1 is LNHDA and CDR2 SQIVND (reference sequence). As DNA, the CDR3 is TGTGCCAGTAGTATATGGTCGAGGCTACTGCACATGAACACTGAAGCTTTCTTT. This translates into CASSIWSRLLHMNTEAFF.

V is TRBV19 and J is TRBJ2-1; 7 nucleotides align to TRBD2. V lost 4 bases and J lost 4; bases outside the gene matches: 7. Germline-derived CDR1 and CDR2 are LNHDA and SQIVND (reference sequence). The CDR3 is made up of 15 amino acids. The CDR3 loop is CASSTGWGGYNEQFF. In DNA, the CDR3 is TGTGCCAGTAGTACTGGCTGGGGGGGTTACAATGAGCAGTTCTTC.

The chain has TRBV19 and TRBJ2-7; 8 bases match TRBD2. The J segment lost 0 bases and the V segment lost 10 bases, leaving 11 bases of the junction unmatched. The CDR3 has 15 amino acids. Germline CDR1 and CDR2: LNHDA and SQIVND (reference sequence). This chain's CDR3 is CATSPAGGSSYEQYF. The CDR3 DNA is TGTGCCACCTCCCCCGCGGGGGGAAGCTCCTACGAGCAGTACTTC.

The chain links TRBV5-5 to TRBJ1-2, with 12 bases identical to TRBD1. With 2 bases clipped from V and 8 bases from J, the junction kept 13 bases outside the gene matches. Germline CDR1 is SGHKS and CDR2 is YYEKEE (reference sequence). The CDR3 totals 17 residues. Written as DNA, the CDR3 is TGTGCCAGCAGCTTATACGGGACAGGGGGCCTGGCTGGCGGCTACACCTTC. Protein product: CASSLYGTGGLAGGYTF. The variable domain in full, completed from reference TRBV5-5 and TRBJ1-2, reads DAGVTQSPTHLIKTRGQQVTLRCSPISGHKSVSWYQQVLGQGPQFIFQYYEKEERGRGNFPDRFSARQFPNYSSELNVNALLLGDSALYLCASSLYGTGGLAGGYTFGSGTRLTVV.

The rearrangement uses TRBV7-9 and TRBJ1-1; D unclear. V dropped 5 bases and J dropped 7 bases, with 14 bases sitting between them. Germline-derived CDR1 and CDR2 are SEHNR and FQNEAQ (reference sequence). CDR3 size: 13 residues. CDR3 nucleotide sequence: TGTGCCAGCAGCCCAATGGGCGGACTTGAAGCTTTCTTT. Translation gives CASSPMGGLEAFF.

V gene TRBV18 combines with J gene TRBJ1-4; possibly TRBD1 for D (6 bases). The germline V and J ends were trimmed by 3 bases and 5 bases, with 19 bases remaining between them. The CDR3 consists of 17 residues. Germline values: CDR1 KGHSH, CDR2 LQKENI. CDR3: CASSPIKAQGLNEKLFF. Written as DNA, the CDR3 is TGTGCCAGCTCACCGATTAAAGCGCAGGGGCTCAATGAAAAACTGTTTTTT.

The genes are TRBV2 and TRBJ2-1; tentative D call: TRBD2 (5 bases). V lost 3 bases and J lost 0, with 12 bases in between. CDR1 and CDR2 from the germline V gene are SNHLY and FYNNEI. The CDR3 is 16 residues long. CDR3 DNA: TGTGCCAGCAGTGAGAGGGCCAGCAGCTCCTACAATGAGCAGTTCTTC. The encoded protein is CASSERASSSYNEQFF.

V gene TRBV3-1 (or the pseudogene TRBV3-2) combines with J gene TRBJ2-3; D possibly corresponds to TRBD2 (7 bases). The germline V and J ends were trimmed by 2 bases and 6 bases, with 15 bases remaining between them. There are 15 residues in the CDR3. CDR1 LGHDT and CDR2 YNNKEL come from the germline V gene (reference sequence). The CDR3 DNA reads TGTGCCAGCAGCCAACGGCGGGGGCCGGGGGATACGCAGTATTTT. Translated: CASSQRRGPGDTQYF.

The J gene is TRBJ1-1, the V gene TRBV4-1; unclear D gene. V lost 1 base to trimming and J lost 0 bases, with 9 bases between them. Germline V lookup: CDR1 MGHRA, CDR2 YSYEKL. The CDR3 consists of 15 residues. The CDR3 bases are TGCGCCAGCAGCCAAGCCCACACAGTGAACACTGAAGCTTTCTTT. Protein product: CASSQAHTVNTEAFF.

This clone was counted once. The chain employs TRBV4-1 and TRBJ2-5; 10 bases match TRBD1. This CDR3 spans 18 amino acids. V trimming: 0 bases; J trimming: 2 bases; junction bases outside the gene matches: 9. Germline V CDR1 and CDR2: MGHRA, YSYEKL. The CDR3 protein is CASSQDPTGQGDQETQYF. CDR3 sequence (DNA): TGCGCCAGCAGCCAAGATCCGACCGGACAGGGGGATCAAGAGACCCAGTACTTC.

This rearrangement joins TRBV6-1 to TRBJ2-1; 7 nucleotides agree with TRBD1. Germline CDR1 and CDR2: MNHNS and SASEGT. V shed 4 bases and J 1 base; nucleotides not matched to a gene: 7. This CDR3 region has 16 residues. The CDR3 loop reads CASSGRQGDSYNEQFF. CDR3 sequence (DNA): TGTGCCAGCAGTGGCCGTCAGGGGGATTCCTACAATGAGCAGTTCTTC.

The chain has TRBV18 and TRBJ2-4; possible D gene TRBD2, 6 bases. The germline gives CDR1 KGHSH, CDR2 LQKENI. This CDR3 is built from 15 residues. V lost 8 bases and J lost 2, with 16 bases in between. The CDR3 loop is CASTLEGLTKNIQYF. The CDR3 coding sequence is TGTGCCAGCACCCTGGAGGGGCTTACCAAAAACATTCAGTACTTC.

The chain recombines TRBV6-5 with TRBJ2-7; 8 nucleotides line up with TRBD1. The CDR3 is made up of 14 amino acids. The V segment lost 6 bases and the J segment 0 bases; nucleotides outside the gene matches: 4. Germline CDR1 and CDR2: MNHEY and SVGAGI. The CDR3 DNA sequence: TGTGCCAGCAGACCGGACAGGGCCTCCTACGAGCAGTACTTC. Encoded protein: CASRPDRASYEQYF.